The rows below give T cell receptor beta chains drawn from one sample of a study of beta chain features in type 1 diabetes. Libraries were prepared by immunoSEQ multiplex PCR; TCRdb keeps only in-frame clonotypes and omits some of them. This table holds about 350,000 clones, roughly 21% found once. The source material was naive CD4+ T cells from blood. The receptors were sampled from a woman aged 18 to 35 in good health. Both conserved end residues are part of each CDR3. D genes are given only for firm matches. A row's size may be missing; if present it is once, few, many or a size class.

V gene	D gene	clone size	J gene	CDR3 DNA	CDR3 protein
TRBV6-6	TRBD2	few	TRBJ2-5	TGTGCCAGCAGTTATGCGGATACTAGCGGGAGAGGGACCCAGTACTTC	CASSYADTSGRGTQYF
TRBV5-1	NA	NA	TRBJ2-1	TGCGCCAGCAGCTCGACGGGGTACAATGAGCAGTTCTTC	CASSSTGYNEQFF
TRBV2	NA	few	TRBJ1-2	TGTGCCAGTTCGGCAGGGAATAACTATGGCTACACCTTC	CASSAGNNYGYTF
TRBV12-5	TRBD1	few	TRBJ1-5	TGTGCTAGTGGTTTGGTACTTGGCAGGGGGCCTTCCAATCAGCCCCAGCATTTT	CASGLVLGRGPSNQPQHF
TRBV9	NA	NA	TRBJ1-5	TGTGCCAGCAGCGTAGAAGGGACACCAGATCAGCCCCAGCATTTT	CASSVEGTPDQPQHF
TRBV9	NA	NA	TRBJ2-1	TGTGCCAGCAGCGTAGCCTCGACGGGAGAGGGTGAGCAGTTCTTC	CASSVASTGEGEQFF
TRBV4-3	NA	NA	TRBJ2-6	TGCGCCAGCAGCCAAGTTATCCGCTCTGGGGCCAACGTCCTGACTTTC	CASSQVIRSGANVLTF
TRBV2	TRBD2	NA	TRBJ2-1	TGTGCCAGCAGTGCAGTGGGGGGGAACTCCTACAATGAGCAGTTCTTC	CASSAVGGNSYNEQFF
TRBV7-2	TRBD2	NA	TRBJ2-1	TGTGCCAGCAGTTCTAGCGGGAGGGTAGTCGATGAGCAGTTCTTC	CASSSSGRVVDEQFF
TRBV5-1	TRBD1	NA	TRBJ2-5	TGCGCCAGCAGCTTGGCGGGACAGCAAGAGACCCAGTACTTC	CASSLAGQQETQYF
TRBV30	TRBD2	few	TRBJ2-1	TGTGCCTGGGGACTAGGCCCAGAGCAGTTCTTC	CAWGLGPEQFF
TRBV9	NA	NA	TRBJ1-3	TGTGCCAGCAGCTCCGCGTCTGGAAACACCATATATTTT	CASSSASGNTIYF
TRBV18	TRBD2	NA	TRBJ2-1	TGTGCCAGCTCACCCCTGACTAGCGGGAGCTACAATGAGCAGTTCTTC	CASSPLTSGSYNEQFF
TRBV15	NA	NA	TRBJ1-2	TGTGCCACCAGCAGAGAGCGAAGACAGTATGGCTACACCTTC	CATSRERRQYGYTF
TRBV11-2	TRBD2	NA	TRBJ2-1	TGTGCCAGCAGGTCTAGCGGGGGGGATTCTGAGCAGTTCTTC	CASRSSGGDSEQFF
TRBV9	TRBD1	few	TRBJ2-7	TGTGCCAGCAGCGTATCGGGACAGTCCTACGAGCAGTACTTC	CASSVSGQSYEQYF
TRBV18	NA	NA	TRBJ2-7	TGTGCCAGCTCATCCCAAGGCGGATACGAGCAGTACTTC	CASSSQGGYEQYF
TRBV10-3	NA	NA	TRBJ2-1	TGTGCCATCGCCACTAGGAATAGCTCCTACAATGAGCAGTTCTTC	CAIATRNSSYNEQFF
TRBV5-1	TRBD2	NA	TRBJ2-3	TGCGCCAGCAGCACCGGGACTAGCGGGACAGATACGCAGTATTTT	CASSTGTSGTDTQYF
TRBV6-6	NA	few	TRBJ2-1	TGTGCCAGCAGTTTTACTGTTCGTGGGCCTAATGAGCAGTTCTTC	CASSFTVRGPNEQFF
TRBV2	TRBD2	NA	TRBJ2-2	TGTGCCAGCAGTCCTAGCGGGAGCCAGATCACCGGGGAGCTGTTTTTT	CASSPSGSQITGELFF
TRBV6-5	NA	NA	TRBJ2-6	TGTGCCAGTCAGCCTCAGGGTACTGGGGCCAACGTCCTGACTTTC	CASQPQGTGANVLTF
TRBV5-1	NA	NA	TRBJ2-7	TGCGCCAGCAGCTTGGTGGGAGACCCACTAAAATACGAGCAGTACTTC	CASSLVGDPLKYEQYF
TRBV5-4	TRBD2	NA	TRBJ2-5	TGTGCCAGCAGCTCTGACCTAGCGGGGAGGGCGGAGACCCAGTACTTC	CASSSDLAGRAETQYF
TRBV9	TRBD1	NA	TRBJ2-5	TGTGCCAGCAGCGAGGGGGCCATTGACCAAGAGACCCAGTACTTC	CASSEGAIDQETQYF
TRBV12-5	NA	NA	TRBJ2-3	TGTGCTAGTGGTTTGGCCGGGGGACTCCCAGATACGCAGTATTTT	CASGLAGGLPDTQYF
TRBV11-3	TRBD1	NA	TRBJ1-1	TGTGCCAGCAGCTCGGACAGGGACGCCGGGGCTTTCTTT	CASSSDRDAGAFF
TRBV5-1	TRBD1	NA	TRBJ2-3	TGCGCCAGCCTTCGTACGGCAGGGGGCACAAATACGCAGTATTTT	CASLRTAGGTNTQYF
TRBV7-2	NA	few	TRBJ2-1	TGTGCCAGCAGTCTCACTATCCTAAATGAGCAGTTCTTC	CASSLTILNEQFF
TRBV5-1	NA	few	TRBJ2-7	TGCGCCAGCAGCCAAGACAGGCCCTACGAGCAGTACTTC	CASSQDRPYEQYF
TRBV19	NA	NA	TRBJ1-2	TGTGCCAGTAGTACCACCCACGGGGATGGCTACACCTTC	CASSTTHGDGYTF
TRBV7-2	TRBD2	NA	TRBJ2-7	TGTGCCAGCAGCCCTAACGGACTAGCGAGTTACGAGCAGTACTTC	CASSPNGLASYEQYF
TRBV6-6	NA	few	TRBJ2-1	TGTGCCAGCAGTGCACCTCCAGGGGAGAATGAGCAGTTCTTC	CASSAPPGENEQFF
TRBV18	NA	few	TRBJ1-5	TGTGCCAGCTCACCTTCCCCAGGGGCCAATCAGCCCCAGCATTTT	CASSPSPGANQPQHF
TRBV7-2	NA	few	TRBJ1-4	TGTGCCAGCAGCCCCGGGTTAGGAGGTTTCGGAAAACTGTTTTTT	CASSPGLGGFGKLFF
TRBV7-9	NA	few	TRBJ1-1	TGTGCCAGCAGCTTAATCAGGAACACTGAAGCTTTCTTT	CASSLIRNTEAFF
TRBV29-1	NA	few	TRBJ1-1	TGCAGCGTTGTACGACATTCGAACACTGAAGCTTTCTTT	CSVVRHSNTEAFF
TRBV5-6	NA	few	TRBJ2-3	TGTGCCAGCAGCTTGAGTAGCGCTGGGGATACGCAGTATTTT	CASSLSSAGDTQYF
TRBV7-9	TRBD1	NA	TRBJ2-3	TGTGCCAGCAGCTTACCCGTCCGAGACAGGGCAAAAGATACGCAGTATTTT	CASSLPVRDRAKDTQYF
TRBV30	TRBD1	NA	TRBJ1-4	TGTGCCTGGCTATTGACAGGGCGCCACGAAAAACTGTTTTTT	CAWLLTGRHEKLFF
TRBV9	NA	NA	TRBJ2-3	TGTGCCAGCAGCAGGGAGGCAGATACGCAGTATTTT	CASSREADTQYF
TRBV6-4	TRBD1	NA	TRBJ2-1	TGTGCCAGCAGTGACGGCAGGGGGCAAGACAATGAGCAGTTCTTC	CASSDGRGQDNEQFF
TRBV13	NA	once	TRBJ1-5	TGTGCCAGCAGCTTAGGGTCCGGTGAGGGCAATCAGCCCCAGCATTTT	CASSLGSGEGNQPQHF
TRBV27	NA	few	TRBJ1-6	TGTGCCAGCAGGAGGGAGAGCTCCTATAATTCACCCCTCCACTTT	CASRRESSYNSPLHF
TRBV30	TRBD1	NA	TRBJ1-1	TGTGCCTGGGCAGACCGGAACAGGGGTAGCACTGAAGCTTTCTTT	CAWADRNRGSTEAFF
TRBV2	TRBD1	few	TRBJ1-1	TGTGCCAGCAGTCTGACAGGGGGCGAGTACACTGAAGCTTTCTTT	CASSLTGGEYTEAFF
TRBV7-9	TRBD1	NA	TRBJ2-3	TGTGCCAGCAGCCGGGACAGGGCTATCACAGATACGCAGTATTTT	CASSRDRAITDTQYF
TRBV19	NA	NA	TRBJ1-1	TGTGCCAGTAGTCCGGGACACTTGAGGACTGAAGCTTTCTTT	CASSPGHLRTEAFF
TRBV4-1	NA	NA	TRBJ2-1	TGCGCCAGCAGCCTAGTGCCCCAGGGTTCGGATGAGCAGTTCTTC	CASSLVPQGSDEQFF
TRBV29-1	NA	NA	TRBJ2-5	TGCAGCGTTGAGGCACGAGGCCTCCAAGAGACCCAGTACTTC	CSVEARGLQETQYF